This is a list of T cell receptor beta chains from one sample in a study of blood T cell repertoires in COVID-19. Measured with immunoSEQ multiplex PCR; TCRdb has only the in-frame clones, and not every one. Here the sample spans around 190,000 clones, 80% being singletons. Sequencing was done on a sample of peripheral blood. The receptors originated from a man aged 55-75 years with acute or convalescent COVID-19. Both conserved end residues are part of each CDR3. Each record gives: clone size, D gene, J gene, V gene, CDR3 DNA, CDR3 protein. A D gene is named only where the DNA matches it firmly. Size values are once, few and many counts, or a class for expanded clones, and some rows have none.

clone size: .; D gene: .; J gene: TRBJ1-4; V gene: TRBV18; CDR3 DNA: TGTGCCAGCTCACCGGGGAGGAGGGAAAAACTGTTTTTT; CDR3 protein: CASSPGRREKLFF
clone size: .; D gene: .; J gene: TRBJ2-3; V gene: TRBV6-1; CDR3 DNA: TGTGCCAGCAGTGAGAGAGGAACAGATACGCAGTATTTT; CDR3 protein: CASSERGTDTQYF
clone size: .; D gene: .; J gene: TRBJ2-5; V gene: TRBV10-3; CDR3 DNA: TGTGCCATCAGTGAGTCTTTCAGTCAAGAGACCCAGTACTTC; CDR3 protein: CAISESFSQETQYF
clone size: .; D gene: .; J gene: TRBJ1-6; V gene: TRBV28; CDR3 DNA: TGTGCCAGCATGGGCACAGCCAATTCACCCCTCCACTTT; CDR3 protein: CASMGTANSPLHF
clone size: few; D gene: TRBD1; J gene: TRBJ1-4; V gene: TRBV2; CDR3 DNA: TGTGCCAGCTTTGGCAGGGACAGGGGAGGATCGGGTGAAAAACTGTTTTTT; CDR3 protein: CASFGRDRGGSGEKLFF
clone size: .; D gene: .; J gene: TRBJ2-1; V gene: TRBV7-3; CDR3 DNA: TGTGCCAGCAGCTTATCGAGCGGGCCCCAGTTCTTC; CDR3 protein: CASSLSSGPQFF
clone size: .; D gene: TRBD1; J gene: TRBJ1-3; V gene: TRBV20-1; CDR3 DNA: TGCAGTGCTAGAGGGCAGGGGGCGTCGTATTTT; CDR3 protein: CSARGQGASYF
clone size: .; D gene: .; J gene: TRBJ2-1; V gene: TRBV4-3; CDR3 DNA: TGCGCCAGCAGCCAAGCGATTAGCGGTTACTCCTACAATGAGCAGTTCTTC; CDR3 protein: CASSQAISGYSYNEQFF
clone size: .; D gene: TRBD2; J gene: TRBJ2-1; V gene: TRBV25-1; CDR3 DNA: TGTGCCAGCAGCGGGACTAGCGGAAACAATGAGCAGTTCTTC; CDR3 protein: CASSGTSGNNEQFF
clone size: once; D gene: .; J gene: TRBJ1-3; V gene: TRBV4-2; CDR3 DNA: TGTGCCAGCAGCCAAGATCCGAACAGGAGCTCTGGAAACACCATATATTTT; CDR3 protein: CASSQDPNRSSGNTIYF
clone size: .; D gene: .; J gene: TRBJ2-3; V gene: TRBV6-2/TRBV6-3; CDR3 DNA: TGTGCCAGCAGTTACTCTCGCGACCCGGGGGATACGCAGTATTTT; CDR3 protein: CASSYSRDPGDTQYF
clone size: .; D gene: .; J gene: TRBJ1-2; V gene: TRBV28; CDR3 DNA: TGTGCCAGCCTAGGGGGACAATCCTATGGCTACACCTTC; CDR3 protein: CASLGGQSYGYTF
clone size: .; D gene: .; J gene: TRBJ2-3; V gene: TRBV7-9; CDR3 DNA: TGTGCCAGCAGCTTGGAGGGCACAGATACGCAGTATTTT; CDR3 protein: CASSLEGTDTQYF
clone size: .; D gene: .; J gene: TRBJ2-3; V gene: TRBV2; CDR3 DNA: TGTGCCAGCAGTCCTAGTCTCAGCACAGATACGCAGTATTTT; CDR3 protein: CASSPSLSTDTQYF
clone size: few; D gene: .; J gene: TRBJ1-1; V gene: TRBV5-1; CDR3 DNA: TGCGCCAGCAGCTTGATGGCAGGCCCGAACACTGAAGCTTTCTTT; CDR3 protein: CASSLMAGPNTEAFF
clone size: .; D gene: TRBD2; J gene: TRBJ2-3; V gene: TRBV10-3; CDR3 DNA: TGTGCCATCGGACCGACGGGGAGGGGAGGATTAGATACGCAGTATTTT; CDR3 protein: CAIGPTGRGGLDTQYF
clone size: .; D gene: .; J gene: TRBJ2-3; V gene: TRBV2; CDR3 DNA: TGTGCCAGCAGTGAATGGCTATCCGCGGCCTCCACAGATACGCAGTATTTT; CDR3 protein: CASSEWLSAASTDTQYF
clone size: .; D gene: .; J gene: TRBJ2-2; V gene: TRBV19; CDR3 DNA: TGTGCCAGTAGTATACAGGCCGGGAGGAACACCGGGGAGCTGTTTTTT; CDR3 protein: CASSIQAGRNTGELFF
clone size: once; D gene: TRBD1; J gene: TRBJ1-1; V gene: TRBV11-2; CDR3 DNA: TGTGCCAGCAGCTTAGTAGGGGGACAGTACACTGAAGCTTTCTTT; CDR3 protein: CASSLVGGQYTEAFF
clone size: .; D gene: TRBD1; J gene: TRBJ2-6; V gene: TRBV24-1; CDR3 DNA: TGTGCCACCAGTGAACCCGGGACAGCCGTCTCTGGGGCCAACGTCCTGACTTTC; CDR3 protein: CATSEPGTAVSGANVLTF
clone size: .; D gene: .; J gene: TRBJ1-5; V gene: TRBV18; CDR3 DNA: TGTGCCAGCTCCGGGGGAGGGGGCAATCAGCCCCAGCATTTT; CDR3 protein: CASSGGGGNQPQHF
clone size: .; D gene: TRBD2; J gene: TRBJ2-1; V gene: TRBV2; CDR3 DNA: TGTGCCAGCATGCCCCTACTAGCGGGAGCCCACAATGAGCAGTTCTTC; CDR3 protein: CASMPLLAGAHNEQFF
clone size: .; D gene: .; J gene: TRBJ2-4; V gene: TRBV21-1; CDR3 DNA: TGTGCCAGCAGCAAAGCGCGAACAGGTCTAGCCAAAAACATTCAGTACTTC; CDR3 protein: CASSKARTGLAKNIQYF
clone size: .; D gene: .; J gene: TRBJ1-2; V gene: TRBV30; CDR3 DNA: TGTGCCTGGAGTACAGGGTGGGCTGGCTACACCTTC; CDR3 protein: CAWSTGWAGYTF
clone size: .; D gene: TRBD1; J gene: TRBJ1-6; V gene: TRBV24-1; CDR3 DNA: TGTGCCACCAGTGATTTCGAGACAGGGGACGATAATTCACCCCTCCACTTT; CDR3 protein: CATSDFETGDDNSPLHF
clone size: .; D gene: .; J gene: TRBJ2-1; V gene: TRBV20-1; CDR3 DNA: TGCAGTGCCAACTCCTACAATGAGCAGTTCTTC; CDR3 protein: CSANSYNEQFF
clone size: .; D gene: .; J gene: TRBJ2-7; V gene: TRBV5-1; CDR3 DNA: TGCGCCAGCAGCTTTATGTGGGAGTCCTACGAGCAGTACTTC; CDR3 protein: CASSFMWESYEQYF